Each of the 17 T cell receptor beta chains below was sequenced from the same sample in a study of blood T cell repertoires in COVID-19. Libraries were prepared by immunoSEQ multiplex PCR; TCRdb keeps only in-frame clonotypes and omits some of them. The table records about 150,000 clones, roughly 80% of them present only once. The sample comprised peripheral blood. These receptors all come from a woman aged 80 or over with COVID-19, enrolled during active disease.

In DNA form, the CDR3 reads TGTGCCAGCAGGGGACAGGATCCAAGTGGCTACACCTTC. Translation: CASRGQDPSGYTF. The chain recombines TRBV6-5 with TRBJ1-2; 8 bases are shared with TRBD1. The CDR3 covers 13 residues. With V trimmed by 6 bases and J by 7 bases, 7 bases remained unmatched. Looked up from germline, CDR1 is MNHEY and CDR2 is SVGAGI.

The chain is built from TRBV5-5 and TRBJ2-7; 13 positions agree with TRBD2. The trim removed 3 bases at V and 2 bases at J, leaving 2 bases unmatched. CDR3 length equals 15 residues. Germline loops: CDR1 SGHKS, CDR2 YYEKEE (reference sequence). This CDR3 reads CASSWGTSGTYEQYF. In DNA form, the CDR3 reads TGTGCCAGCAGCTGGGGGACTAGCGGGACCTACGAGCAGTACTTC.

The chain uses TRBV6-5 and TRBJ2-7; 9 bases are a match to TRBD2. This CDR3 has 16 residues. Losses at the gene ends were 3 bases for V and 3 bases for J; bases not matched to a gene: 9. The germline V gene encodes CDR1 MNHEY and CDR2 SVGAGI. CDR3 in amino acids: CASSYLPGSGSYEQYF. DNA of the CDR3: TGTGCCAGCAGTTATCTACCAGGTAGCGGGAGCTACGAGCAGTACTTC.

This rearrangement joins TRBV28 to TRBJ1-1; D gene uncertain. The CDR3 totals 14 residues. V was cut by 5 bases and J by 8 bases, with 18 bases left in between. Germline V gene lookup returns CDR1 MDHEN and CDR2 SYDVKM. The CDR3 sequence is CASSLTINSAEAFF. The CDR3 coding sequence is TGTGCCAGCAGTCTTACTATAAACTCAGCGGAAGCTTTCTTT.

The chain uses TRBV20-1 and TRBJ1-5, with a weak D call TRBD1 (6 bases). The germline V and J ends were trimmed by 3 bases and 3 bases, with 12 bases remaining between them. The CDR3 covers 14 residues. Germline assignment: CDR1 DFQATT and CDR2 SNEGSKA (reference sequence). CDR3 nucleotide sequence: TGCAGTGCTAGTGGGGGCCCCCCCAATCAGCCCCAGCATTTT. This translates into CSASGGPPNQPQHF.

Here the CDR3 DNA reads TGTGCCAGCAGCCAAGACAGGGGCCACGAGCAGTACTTC. Translating gives CASSQDRGHEQYF. The rearrangement links TRBV3-1 (or the pseudogene TRBV3-2) to TRBJ2-7; perhaps TRBD1 as D (6 bases). CDR3 length equals 13 residues. Germline CDR1 reads LGHDT; CDR2 reads YNNKEL (reference sequence). V gave up 0 bases and J gave up 5 bases, with 8 bases separating them.

The chain carries TRBV6-2 or TRBV6-3 and TRBJ1-1; D is unresolved. The CDR3 loop spans 14 amino acids. Deletions cut 2 bases from V and 1 base from J, with 8 bases between. The V gene's germline CDR1 is MNHEY and CDR2 SVGEGT. CDR3 sequence: CASSYRSENTEAFF. The CDR3 DNA is TGTGCCAGCAGTTACCGAAGCGAGAACACTGAAGCTTTCTTT.

This chain links TRBV3-1 (or the pseudogene TRBV3-2) with TRBJ1-1, with D perhaps TRBD1 (6 bases). Germline V CDR1 and CDR2: LGHDT, YNNKEL (reference sequence). The V gene lost 2 bases and the J gene lost 1 base, with 11 bases spanning the gap. CDR3 length: 15 residues. The CDR3 reads CASSQQGRANTEAFF. The CDR3 DNA is TGTGCCAGCAGCCAACAGGGGAGGGCGAACACTGAAGCTTTCTTT.

The chain couples TRBV5-6 to TRBJ2-7; tentative D call: TRBD1 (6 bases). V was pared by 0 bases and J by 7 bases, with 8 bases between. The CDR3 covers 12 residues. Germline CDR1 reads SGHDT; CDR2 reads YYEEEE. The CDR3 sequence: CASSLATGEQYF. In DNA form, the CDR3 reads TGTGCCAGCAGCTTGGCGACAGGAGAGCAGTACTTC.

This clone was picked up one time. The chain employs TRBV7-3 and TRBJ2-5; 7 bases are a match to TRBD2. The V gene end was trimmed by 1 base and the J gene end by 10 bases; junction bases not matched to a gene: 12. Germline values: CDR1 SGHTA, CDR2 FQGTGA. The CDR3 runs to 15 residues. The CDR3 DNA reads TGTGCCAGCAGCTTAAATCGGGGCGGGAGCTTAATCCAGTACTTC. Encoded protein: CASSLNRGGSLIQYF.

Only a few counts were recorded for this clone. The chain links TRBV7-3 to TRBJ2-2, with 7 bases aligning to TRBD2. In germline, CDR1 is SGHTA, CDR2 FQGTGA. Losses at the gene ends were 5 bases for V and 0 bases for J; bases not matched to a gene: 3. This CDR3 comprises 15 residues. As DNA, the CDR3 is TGTGCCAGCAGCCCAGCGGGATCGAACACCGGGGAGCTGTTTTTT. Protein product: CASSPAGSNTGELFF.

The chain recombines TRBV28 with TRBJ1-1; the D is unclear. V was pared by 3 bases and J by 3 bases, with 5 bases between. The germline CDR1 and CDR2 sequences are MDHEN and SYDVKM. CDR3 length: 12 amino acids. CDR3 DNA sequence: TGTGCCAGCAGTTTTATCTACACTGAAGCTTTCTTT. Its protein product is CASSFIYTEAFF.

The rearrangement links TRBV19 to TRBJ1-2; TRBD1 is a possible D gene (5 bases). Germline lookup yields CDR1 LNHDA and CDR2 SQIVND (reference sequence). The CDR3 totals 16 residues. The V end was cut by 7 bases, the J end by 6 bases, with 24 bases between. The CDR3 sequence: CASTSEHLTEYHGYTF. For the CDR3, the DNA is TGTGCCAGTACCTCCGAACACCTGACAGAGTATCATGGCTACACCTTC.

This clone was counted a few times. The V and J genes are TRBV7-2 and TRBJ2-7; the match to TRBD1 covers 10 bases. This CDR3 comprises 17 residues. Germline assignment: CDR1 SGHTA and CDR2 FQGNSA. The junction had 8 bases not matched to a gene; V was cut back by 0 bases and J by 3 bases. In nucleotides, the CDR3 is TGTGCCAGCAGCTTAGCCGGGGACAGGGGCCTCTTCTACGAGCAGTACTTC. Translating it yields CASSLAGDRGLFYEQYF.

The chain employs TRBV3-1 (or the pseudogene TRBV3-2) and TRBJ1-1; D is undetermined. The CDR3 is 13 residues long. V lost 1 base and J lost 5, with 8 bases in between. Germline V gene lookup returns CDR1 LGHDT and CDR2 YNNKEL (reference sequence). CDR3 sequence: CASSQAQDTEAFF. Here the CDR3 DNA reads TGTGCCAGCAGCCAAGCTCAGGATACTGAAGCTTTCTTT.

This chain joins TRBV5-1 and TRBJ1-1; 7 bases map to TRBD1. V gave up 0 bases and J gave up 4 bases; unmatched junction bases: 6. The germline gives CDR1 SGHRS, CDR2 YFSETQ. The CDR3 contains 15 residues. In DNA, the CDR3 is TGCGCCAGCAGCTTGGGGCCCAGACAGGGCACTGAAGCTTTCTTT. It codes for CASSLGPRQGTEAFF.

V and J are TRBV10-2 and TRBJ1-3, with 8 bases fitting TRBD1. The CDR3 loop spans 16 amino acids. The ends lost 11 bases at V and 8 bases at J; junction bases unmatched: 20. Germline CDR1 reads WSHSY; CDR2 reads SAAADI. The CDR3 loop is CAASQHPGTGGYTIYF. CDR3 bases: TGCGCCGCCTCACAACACCCCGGGACAGGTGGCTACACCATATATTTT.